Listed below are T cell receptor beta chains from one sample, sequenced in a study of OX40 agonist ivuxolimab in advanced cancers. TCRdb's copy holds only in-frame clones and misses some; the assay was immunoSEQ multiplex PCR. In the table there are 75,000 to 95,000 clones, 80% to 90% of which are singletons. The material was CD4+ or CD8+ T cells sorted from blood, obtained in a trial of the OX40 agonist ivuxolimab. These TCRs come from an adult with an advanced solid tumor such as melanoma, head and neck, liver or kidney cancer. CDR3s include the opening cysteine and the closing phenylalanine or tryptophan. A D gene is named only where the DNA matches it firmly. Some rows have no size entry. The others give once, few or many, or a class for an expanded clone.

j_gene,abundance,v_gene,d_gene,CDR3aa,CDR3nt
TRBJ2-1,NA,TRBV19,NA,CASSIVSLRPRNEQFF,TGTGCCAGTAGTATAGTATCCCTAAGGCCACGCAATGAGCAGTTCTTC
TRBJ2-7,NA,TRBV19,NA,CASSPGTAGRRQYF,TGTGCCAGTAGTCCCGGGACAGCGGGGAGGAGGCAGTACTTC
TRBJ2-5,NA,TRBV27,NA,CASSLAGAAETQYF,TGTGCCAGCAGTTTAGCGGGGGCCGCGGAGACCCAGTACTTC
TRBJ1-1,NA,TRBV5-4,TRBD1,CASSKTGSTEAFF,TGTGCCAGCAGCAAGACAGGGTCCACTGAAGCTTTCTTT
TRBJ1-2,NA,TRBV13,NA,CASSLRLISNYGYTF,TGTGCCAGCAGCTTAAGGCTGATCTCAAACTATGGCTACACCTTC
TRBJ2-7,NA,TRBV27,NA,CASSLQGPMYEQYF,TGTGCCAGCAGTTTACAGGGTCCGATGTACGAGCAGTACTTC
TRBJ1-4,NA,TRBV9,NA,CASSVGRGPNEKLFF,TGTGCCAGCAGCGTGGGACGAGGGCCTAATGAAAAACTGTTTTTT
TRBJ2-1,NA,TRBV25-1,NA,CASSSPKGDNEQFF,TGTGCCAGCAGTTCCCCAAAAGGGGACAATGAGCAGTTCTTC
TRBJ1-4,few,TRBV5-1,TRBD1,CASSLDQGQANEKLFF,TGCGCCAGCAGCTTAGACCAGGGACAGGCTAATGAAAAACTGTTTTTT
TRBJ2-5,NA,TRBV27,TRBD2,CASSSQGTSGSQTQYF,TGTGCCAGCAGTTCCCAGGGGACTAGCGGGAGTCAGACCCAGTACTTC
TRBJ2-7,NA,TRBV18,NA,CASSPGLYAYEQYF,TGTGCCAGCTCACCCGGACTGTACGCCTACGAGCAGTACTTC
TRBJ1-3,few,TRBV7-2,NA,CASSTMGSSGNTIYF,TGTGCCAGCAGCACCATGGGGTCCTCTGGAAACACCATATATTTT
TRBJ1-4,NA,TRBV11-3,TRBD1,CASSLGDSEKLFF,TGTGCCAGCAGCTTAGGGGACAGTGAAAAACTGTTTTTT
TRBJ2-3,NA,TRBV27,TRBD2,CASSQPSGRDDTQYF,TGTGCCAGCAGTCAACCTAGCGGGAGGGACGATACGCAGTATTTT
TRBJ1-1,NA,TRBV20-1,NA,CSASLTEAFF,TGCAGTGCTAGCCTCACTGAAGCTTTCTTT
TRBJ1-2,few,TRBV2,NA,CASSVRYREDGYTF,TGTGCCAGCAGTGTTCGCTACAGGGAGGATGGCTACACCTTC
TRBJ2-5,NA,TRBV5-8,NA,CASVVQGLQETQYF,TGTGCCAGCGTAGTCCAGGGCCTCCAAGAGACCCAGTACTTC
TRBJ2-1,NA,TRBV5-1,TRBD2,CASRGLGLNAYNEQFF,TGCGCCAGCAGGGGACTAGGGCTGAACGCCTACAATGAGCAGTTCTTC
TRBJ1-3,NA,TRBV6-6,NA,CASRIGVGNTIYF,TGTGCCAGCAGAATCGGTGTGGGGAACACCATATATTTT
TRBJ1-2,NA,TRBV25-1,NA,CASSEVMSYGYTF,TGTGCCAGCAGTGAAGTAATGAGCTATGGCTACACCTTC
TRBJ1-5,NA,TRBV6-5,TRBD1,CASSPTGVQPQHF,TGTGCCAGCAGCCCGACAGGGGTTCAGCCCCAGCATTTT
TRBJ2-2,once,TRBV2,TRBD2,CASSVSGSPGELFF,TGTGCCAGCAGTGTTAGCGGGAGCCCCGGGGAGCTGTTTTTT
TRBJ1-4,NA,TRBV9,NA,CASITSKGQEKLFF,TGTGCCAGCATAACCTCCAAGGGGCAGGAAAAACTGTTTTTT
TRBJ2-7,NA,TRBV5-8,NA,CASSLVLGYSYEQYF,TGTGCCAGCAGCTTGGTACTAGGGTATTCCTACGAGCAGTACTTC
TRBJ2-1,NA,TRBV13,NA,CASSFPPLAIGYNEQFF,TGTGCCAGCAGCTTCCCTCCCTTGGCCATCGGTTACAATGAGCAGTTCTTC
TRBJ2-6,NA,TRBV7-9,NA,CASSSTPGQSGANVLTF,TGTGCCAGCAGCTCAACCCCAGGACAGTCCGGGGCCAACGTCCTGACTTTC
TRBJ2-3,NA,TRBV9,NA,CASSVYAVSTDTQYF,TGTGCCAGCAGCGTATACGCGGTAAGCACAGATACGCAGTATTTT
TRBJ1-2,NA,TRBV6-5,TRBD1,CASSRDRAPYGYTF,TGTGCCAGCAGTCGGGACAGGGCCCCATACGGCTACACCTTC
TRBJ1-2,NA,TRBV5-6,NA,CASSLWGSYGYTF,TGTGCCAGCAGCTTATGGGGATCCTATGGCTACACCTTC
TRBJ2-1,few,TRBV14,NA,CASSQRGRGNEQFF,TGTGCCAGCAGCCAGAGGGGTCGGGGCAATGAGCAGTTCTTC
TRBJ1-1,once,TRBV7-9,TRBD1,CASSLEGTGGTEAFF,TGTGCCAGCAGCTTAGAAGGGACAGGGGGCACTGAAGCTTTCTTT
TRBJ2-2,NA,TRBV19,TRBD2,CASSVGLAEITGELFF,TGTGCCAGTAGTGTCGGACTAGCGGAGATCACCGGGGAGCTGTTTTTT
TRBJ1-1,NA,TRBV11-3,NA,CASSLEGRDTEAFF,TGTGCCAGCAGCTTAGAGGGTAGGGACACTGAAGCTTTCTTT
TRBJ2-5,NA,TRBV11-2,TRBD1,CASSEDRGLQETQYF,TGTGCCAGCAGCGAAGACAGGGGGCTCCAAGAGACCCAGTACTTC
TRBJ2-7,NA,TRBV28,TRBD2,CASSLRFGLAAYEQYF,TGTGCCAGCAGTTTAAGGTTCGGACTAGCAGCCTACGAGCAGTACTTC
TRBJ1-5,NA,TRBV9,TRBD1,CASSVGTGDQPQHF,TGTGCCAGCAGCGTAGGGACAGGGGACCAGCCCCAGCATTTT
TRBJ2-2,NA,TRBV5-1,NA,CASSIQGPGELFF,TGCGCCAGCAGCATACAGGGACCCGGGGAGCTGTTTTTT
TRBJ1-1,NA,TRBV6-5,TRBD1,CASSQQGRITEAFF,TGTGCCAGCAGTCAACAGGGGAGAATCACTGAAGCTTTCTTT
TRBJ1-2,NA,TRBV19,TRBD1,CASSRGQGNYGYTF,TGTGCCAGTAGTAGGGGACAGGGGAACTATGGCTACACCTTC
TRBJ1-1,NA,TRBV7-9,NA,CASSQYIEAFF,TGTGCCAGCAGCCAATATATTGAAGCTTTCTTT
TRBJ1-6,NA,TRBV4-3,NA,CASSQDLYERGSPLHF,TGCGCCAGCAGCCAAGATCTTTACGAACGGGGATCACCCCTCCACTTT
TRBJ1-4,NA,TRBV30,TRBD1,CAWSLGQGATNEKLFF,TGTGCCTGGAGTCTGGGACAGGGTGCGACTAATGAAAAACTGTTTTTT
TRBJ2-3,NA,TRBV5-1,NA,CASELGSTDTQYF,TGCGCCAGCGAGCTGGGTAGCACAGATACGCAGTATTTT
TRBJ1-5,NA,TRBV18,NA,CASSPTQADQPQHF,TGTGCCAGCTCACCCACACAGGCTGATCAGCCCCAGCATTTT
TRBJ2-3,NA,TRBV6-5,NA,CASSRTGTGTDTQYF,TGTGCCAGCAGCCGCACAGGGACGGGGACAGATACGCAGTATTTT
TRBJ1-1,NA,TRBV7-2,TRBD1,CASSPPGGQGATEAFF,TGTGCCAGCAGCCCTCCCGGGGGGCAGGGGGCCACTGAAGCTTTCTTT
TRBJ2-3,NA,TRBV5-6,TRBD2,CASSPRTSGNTQYF,TGTGCCAGCAGCCCCCGGACTAGCGGGAATACGCAGTATTTT
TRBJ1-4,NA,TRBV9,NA,CASSPGDEKLFF,TGTGCCAGCAGCCCAGGAGATGAAAAACTGTTTTTT
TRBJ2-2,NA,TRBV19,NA,CASRSGTLNTGELFF,TGTGCCAGTAGATCGGGGACACTAAACACCGGGGAGCTGTTTTTT
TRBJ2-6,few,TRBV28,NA,CASSFPGLSGANVLTF,TGTGCCAGCAGTTTCCCAGGTTTGTCTGGGGCCAACGTCCTGACTTTC
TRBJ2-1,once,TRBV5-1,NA,CASSSQGGEQFF,TGCGCCAGCAGCTCCCAAGGGGGGGAGCAGTTCTTC
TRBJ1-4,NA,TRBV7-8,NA,CASSLERGEGWTVFF,TGTGCCAGCAGCTTAGAACGTGGGGAAGGCTGGACAGTCTTTTTT
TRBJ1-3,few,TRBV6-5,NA,CASSPRQIGNTIYF,TGTGCCAGCAGTCCAAGACAGATTGGAAACACCATATATTTT
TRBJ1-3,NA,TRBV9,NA,CASSATGSVSGNTIYF,TGTGCCAGCAGCGCCACAGGGAGCGTCTCTGGAAACACCATATATTTT
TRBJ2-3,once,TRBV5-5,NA,CASSPRASTDTQYF,TGTGCCAGCAGCCCCCGGGCTAGCACAGATACGCAGTATTTT
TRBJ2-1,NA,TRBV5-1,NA,CASSLAAGFNEQFF,TGCGCCAGCAGCTTGGCGGCGGGGTTCAATGAGCAGTTCTTC
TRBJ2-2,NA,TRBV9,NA,CASSVDREGTGELFF,TGTGCCAGCAGCGTTGACAGGGAGGGCACCGGGGAGCTGTTTTTT
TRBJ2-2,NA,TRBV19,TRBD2,CASSNRAAGGTGELFF,TGTGCCAGTAGTAATCGTGCAGCGGGGGGTACCGGGGAGCTGTTTTTT
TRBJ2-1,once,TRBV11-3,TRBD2,CASSSNPTSGSHNEQFF,TGTGCCAGCAGCTCCAATCCGACTAGCGGGAGTCACAATGAGCAGTTCTTC
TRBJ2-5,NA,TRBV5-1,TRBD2,CASSRTSGQETQYF,TGCGCCAGCAGCAGGACTAGCGGACAAGAGACCCAGTACTTC